In its sample, the clone carrying this TCR beta chain was seen a few times. What it binds is unknown. This sample is part of a study of identical twins. Study results and caveats: Sequences that were out-of-frame, alpha and twin-shared displayed an excess of low generation probability. Researchers reported weaker excess twin sharing in beta out-of-frame sequences. Cross-sectional statistics underpinned the conclusions; the same donors were not followed. Models underpredicted monozygotic twin sharing of out-of-frame TCR alpha.

In TCRdb, the 5' RACE reads were re-called with MiXCR into one record per CDR3 protein. The repertoire has 1,800,000 or so distinct CDR3 sequences, around 33% of them found once; the top ten carry less than 0.35%. The sequencing input was cord blood. The TCR was taken from a newborn girl in good health.

The CDR3 bases are TGTGCCAGCAGTTTAGGATCACACGGGAGGGAGCAGTACTTC. Translating gives CASSLGSHGREQYF. This chain links TRBV27 with TRBJ2-7; TRBD2 matches 7 bases. The trim removed 2 bases at V and 7 bases at J, leaving 8 bases unmatched. Germline CDR1 MNHEY, CDR2 SMNVEV (reference sequence). This CDR3 contains 14 residues.